The TCR beta chain described here comes from a study of CD8+ T cells in alopecia areata. The authors extracted RNA and reverse transcribed it into cDNA as the sequencing template. Using immunoSEQ multiplex PCR, the repertoire was profiled, and TCRdb retains in-frame clones only, with some absent. The sample has 75,000 to 100,000 clones, roughly 42% seen once. Starting from PBMCs, sorting isolated CD4+ and CD8+ T cells. CDR1 is GTSNPN and CDR2 is SVGIG in the germline V gene (reference sequence). The CDR3 consists of 12 residues. The V and J ends lost 5 bases and 7 bases respectively, with 14 bases between them.

The clonotype was recovered from a human donor with alopecia areata. The source material was CD4+ T cells sorted from blood. The chain employs TRBV30 and TRBJ1-2; maybe TRBD1 (6 bases). The CDR3 coding sequence is TGTGCCTGGGGTAGGGACATTTCTGGCTACACCTTC. This codes for CAWGRDISGYTF.